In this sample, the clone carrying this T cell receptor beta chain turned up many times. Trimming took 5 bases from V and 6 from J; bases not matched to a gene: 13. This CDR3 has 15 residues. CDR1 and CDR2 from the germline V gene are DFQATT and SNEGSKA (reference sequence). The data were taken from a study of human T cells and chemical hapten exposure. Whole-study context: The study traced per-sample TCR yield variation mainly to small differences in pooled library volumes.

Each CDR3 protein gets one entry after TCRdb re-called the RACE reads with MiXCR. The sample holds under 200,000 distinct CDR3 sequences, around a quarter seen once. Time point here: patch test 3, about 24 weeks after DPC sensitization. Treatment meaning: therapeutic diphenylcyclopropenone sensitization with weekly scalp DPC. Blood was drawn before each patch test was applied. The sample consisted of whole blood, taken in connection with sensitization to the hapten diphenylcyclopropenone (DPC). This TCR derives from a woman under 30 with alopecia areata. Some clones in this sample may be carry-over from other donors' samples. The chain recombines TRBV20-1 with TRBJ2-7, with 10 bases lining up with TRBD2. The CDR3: CSAGPGTSELREQYF. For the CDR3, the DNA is TGCAGTGCTGGACCCGGGACTAGCGAATTACGCGAGCAGTACTTC.